The present TCR beta chain was sequenced within a study of human T cells and chemical hapten exposure. Trimming at V came to 7 bases and at J to 2 bases, leaving 2 bases not matched to a gene. This CDR3 is 13 amino acids long. Germline V lookup: CDR1 SNHLY, CDR2 FYNNEI. Ten or more counts support this clonotype. Described time point: patch test 2, 6 weeks after DPC sensitization. Described treatment: therapeutic diphenylcyclopropenone sensitization with weekly scalp DPC. TCRdb fed the RACE reads into MiXCR, producing one record per CDR3 protein. Of around 67,000 distinct CDR3 sequences listed, 6.5% to 10% were seen once; the top ten hold under 3.5%.

The chain carries TRBV2 and TRBJ1-3, with 7 bases aligning to TRBD1. Here the sequenced sample was whole blood, taken in connection with sensitization to the hapten diphenylcyclopropenone (DPC). This clonotype originated in a woman aged 45-59 years with alopecia areata. Some clones in this sample may be carry-over from other donors' samples. CDR3: CASTRGAGNTIYF. Written as DNA, the CDR3 is TGTGCCAGCACCAGGGGGGCTGGAAACACCATATATTTT.